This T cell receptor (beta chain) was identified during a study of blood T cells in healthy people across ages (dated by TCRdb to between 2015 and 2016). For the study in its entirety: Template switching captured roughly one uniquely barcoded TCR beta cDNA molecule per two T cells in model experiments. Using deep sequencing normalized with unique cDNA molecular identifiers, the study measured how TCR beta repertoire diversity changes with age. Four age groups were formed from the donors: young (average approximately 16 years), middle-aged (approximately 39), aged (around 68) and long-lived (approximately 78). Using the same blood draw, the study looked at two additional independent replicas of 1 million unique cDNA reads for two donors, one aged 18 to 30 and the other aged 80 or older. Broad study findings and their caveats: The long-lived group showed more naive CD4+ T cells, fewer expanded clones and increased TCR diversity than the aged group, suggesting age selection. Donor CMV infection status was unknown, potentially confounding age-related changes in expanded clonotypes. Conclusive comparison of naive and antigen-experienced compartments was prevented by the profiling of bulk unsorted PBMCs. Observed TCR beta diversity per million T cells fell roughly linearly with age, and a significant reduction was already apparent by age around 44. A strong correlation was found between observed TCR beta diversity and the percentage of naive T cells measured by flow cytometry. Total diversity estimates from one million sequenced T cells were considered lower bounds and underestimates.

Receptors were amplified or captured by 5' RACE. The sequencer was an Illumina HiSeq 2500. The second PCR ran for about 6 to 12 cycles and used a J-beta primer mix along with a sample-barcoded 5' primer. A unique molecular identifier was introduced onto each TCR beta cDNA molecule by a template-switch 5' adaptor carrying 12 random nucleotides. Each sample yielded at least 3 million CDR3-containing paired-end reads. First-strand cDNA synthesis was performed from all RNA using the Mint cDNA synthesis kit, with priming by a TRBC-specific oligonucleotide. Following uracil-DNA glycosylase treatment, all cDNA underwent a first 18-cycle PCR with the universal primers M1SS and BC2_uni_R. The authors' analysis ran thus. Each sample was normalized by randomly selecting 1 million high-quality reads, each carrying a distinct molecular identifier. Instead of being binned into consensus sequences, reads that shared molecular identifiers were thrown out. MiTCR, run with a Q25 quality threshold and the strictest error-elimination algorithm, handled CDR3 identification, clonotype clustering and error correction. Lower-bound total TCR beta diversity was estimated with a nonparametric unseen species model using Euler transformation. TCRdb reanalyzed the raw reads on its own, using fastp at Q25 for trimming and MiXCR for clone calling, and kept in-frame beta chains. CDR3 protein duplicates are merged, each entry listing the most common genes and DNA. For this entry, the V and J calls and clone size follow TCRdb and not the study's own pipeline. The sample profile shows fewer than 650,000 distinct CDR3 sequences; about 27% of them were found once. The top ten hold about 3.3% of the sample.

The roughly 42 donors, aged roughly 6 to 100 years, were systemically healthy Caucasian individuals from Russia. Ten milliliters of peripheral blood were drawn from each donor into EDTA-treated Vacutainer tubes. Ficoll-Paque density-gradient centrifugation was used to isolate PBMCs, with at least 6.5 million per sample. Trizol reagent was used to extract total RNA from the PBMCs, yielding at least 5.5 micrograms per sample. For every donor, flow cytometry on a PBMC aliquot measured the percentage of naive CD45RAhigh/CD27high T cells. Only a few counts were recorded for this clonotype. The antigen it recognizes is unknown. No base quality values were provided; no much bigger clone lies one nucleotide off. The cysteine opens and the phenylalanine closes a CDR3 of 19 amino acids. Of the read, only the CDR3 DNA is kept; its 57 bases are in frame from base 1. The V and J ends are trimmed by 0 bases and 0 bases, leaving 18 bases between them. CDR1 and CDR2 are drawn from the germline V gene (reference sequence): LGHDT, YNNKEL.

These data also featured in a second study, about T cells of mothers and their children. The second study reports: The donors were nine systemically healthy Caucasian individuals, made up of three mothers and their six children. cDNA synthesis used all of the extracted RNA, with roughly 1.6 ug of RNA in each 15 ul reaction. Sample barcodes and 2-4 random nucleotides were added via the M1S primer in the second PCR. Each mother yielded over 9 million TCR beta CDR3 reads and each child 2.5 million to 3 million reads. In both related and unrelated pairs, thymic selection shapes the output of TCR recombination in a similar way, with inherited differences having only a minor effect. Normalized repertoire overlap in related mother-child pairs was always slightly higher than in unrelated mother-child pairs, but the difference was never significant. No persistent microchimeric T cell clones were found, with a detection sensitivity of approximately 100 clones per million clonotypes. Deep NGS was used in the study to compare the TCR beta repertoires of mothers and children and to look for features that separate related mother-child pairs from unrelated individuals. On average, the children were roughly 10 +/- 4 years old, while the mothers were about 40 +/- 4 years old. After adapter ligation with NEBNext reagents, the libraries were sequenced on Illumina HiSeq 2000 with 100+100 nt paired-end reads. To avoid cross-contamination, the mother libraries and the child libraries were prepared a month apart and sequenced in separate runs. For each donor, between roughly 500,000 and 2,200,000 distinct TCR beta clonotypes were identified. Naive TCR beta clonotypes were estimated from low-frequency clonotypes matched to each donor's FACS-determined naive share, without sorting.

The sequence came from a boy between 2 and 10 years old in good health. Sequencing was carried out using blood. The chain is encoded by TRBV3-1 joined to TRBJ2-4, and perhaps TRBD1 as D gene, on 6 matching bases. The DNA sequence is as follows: TGTGCCAGCAGCCAAGACGTTGGGACGACAGGCCCAGCCAAAAACATTCAGTACTTC. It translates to CASSQDVGTTGPAKNIQYF.